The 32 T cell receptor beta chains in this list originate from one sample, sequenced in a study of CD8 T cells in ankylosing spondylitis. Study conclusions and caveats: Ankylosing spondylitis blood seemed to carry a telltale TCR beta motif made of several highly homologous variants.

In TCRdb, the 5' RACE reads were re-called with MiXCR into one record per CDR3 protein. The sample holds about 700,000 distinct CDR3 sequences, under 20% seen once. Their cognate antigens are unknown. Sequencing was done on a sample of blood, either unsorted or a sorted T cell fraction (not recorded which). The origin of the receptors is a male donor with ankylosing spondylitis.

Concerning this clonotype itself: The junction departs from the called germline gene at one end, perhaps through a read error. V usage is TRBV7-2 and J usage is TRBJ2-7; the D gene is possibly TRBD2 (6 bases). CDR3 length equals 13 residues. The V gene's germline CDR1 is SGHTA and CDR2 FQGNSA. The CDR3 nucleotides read TGTGCCAGCAGGTTAGCGGTTACCTACGAGCAGTACTTC. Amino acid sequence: CASRLAVTYEQYF.

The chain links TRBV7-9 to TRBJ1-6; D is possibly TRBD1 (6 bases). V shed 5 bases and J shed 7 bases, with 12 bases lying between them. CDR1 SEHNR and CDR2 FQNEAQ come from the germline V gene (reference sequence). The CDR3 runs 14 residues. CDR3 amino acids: CASSGRQANSPLHF. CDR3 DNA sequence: TGTGCCAGCAGCGGACGACAGGCAAATTCACCCCTCCACTTT.

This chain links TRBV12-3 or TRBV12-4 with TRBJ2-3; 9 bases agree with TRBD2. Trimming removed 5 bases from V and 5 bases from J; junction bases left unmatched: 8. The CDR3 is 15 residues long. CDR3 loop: CASSPVAGAEDTQYF. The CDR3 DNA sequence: TGTGCCAGCAGTCCCGTAGCGGGAGCGGAAGATACGCAGTATTTT.

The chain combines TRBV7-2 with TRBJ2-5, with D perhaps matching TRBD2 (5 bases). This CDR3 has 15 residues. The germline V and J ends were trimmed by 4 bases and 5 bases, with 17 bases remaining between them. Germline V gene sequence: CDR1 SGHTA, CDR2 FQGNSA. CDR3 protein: CASSSVFGKGETQYF. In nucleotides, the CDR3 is TGTGCCAGCAGCTCCGTTTTCGGGAAGGGCGAGACCCAGTACTTC.

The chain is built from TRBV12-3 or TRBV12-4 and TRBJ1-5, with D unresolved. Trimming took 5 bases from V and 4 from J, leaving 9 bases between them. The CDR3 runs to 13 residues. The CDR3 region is CASSKLSNQPQHF. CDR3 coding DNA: TGTGCCAGCAGTAAGTTGTCAAATCAGCCCCAGCATTTT.

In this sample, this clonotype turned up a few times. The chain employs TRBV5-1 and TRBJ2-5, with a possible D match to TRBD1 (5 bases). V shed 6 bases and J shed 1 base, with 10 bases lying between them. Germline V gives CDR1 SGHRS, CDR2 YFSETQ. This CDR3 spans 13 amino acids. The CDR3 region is CASTWGSQETQYF. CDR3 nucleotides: TGCGCCAGCACCTGGGGCAGCCAAGAGACCCAGTACTTC.

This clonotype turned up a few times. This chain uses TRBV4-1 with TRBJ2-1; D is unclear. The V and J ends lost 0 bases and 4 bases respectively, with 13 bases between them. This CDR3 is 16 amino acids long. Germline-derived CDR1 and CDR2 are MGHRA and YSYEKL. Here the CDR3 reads CASSQDFLPEYNEQFF. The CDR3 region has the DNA TGCGCCAGCAGCCAAGATTTCCTCCCGGAGTACAATGAGCAGTTCTTC.

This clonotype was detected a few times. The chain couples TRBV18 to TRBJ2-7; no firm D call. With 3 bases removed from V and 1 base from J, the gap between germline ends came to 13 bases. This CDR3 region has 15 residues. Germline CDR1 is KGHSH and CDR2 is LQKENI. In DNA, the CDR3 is TGTGCCAGCTCACCTTCCTCTCACGTATCCTACGAGCAGTACTTC. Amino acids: CASSPSSHVSYEQYF. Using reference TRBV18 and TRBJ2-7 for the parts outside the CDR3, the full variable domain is NAGVMQNPRHLVRRRGQEARLRCSPMKGHSHVYWYRQLPEEGLKFMVYLQKENIIDESGMPKERFSAEFPKEGPSILRIQQVVRGDSAAYFCASSPSSHVSYEQYFGPGTRLTVT.

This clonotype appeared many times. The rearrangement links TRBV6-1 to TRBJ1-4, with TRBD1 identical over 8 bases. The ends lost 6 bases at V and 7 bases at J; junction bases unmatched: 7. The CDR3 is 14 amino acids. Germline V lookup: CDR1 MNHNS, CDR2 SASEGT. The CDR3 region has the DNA TGTGCCAGCAGCAGGACAGGGAATGCTGAAAAACTGTTTTTT. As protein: CASSRTGNAEKLFF.

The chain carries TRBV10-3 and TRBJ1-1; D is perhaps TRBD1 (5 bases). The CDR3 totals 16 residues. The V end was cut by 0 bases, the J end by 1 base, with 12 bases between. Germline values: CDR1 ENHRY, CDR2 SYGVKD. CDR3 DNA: TGTGCCATCAGTGAGTCGTTAGGGGCCCCGAACACTGAAGCTTTCTTT. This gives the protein CAISESLGAPNTEAFF.

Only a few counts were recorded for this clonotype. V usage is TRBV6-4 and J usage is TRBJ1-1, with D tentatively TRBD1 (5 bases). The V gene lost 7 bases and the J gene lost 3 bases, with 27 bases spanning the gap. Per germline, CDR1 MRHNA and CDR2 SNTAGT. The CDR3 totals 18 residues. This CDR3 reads CASTHLRGTSLGDTEAFF. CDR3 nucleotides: TGTGCCAGCACCCACCTCCGGGGGACCTCCCTAGGGGACACTGAAGCTTTCTTT.

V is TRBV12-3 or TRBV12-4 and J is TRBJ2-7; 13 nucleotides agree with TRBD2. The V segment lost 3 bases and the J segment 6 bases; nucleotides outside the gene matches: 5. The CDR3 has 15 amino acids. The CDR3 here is CASSLGTSGATEQYF. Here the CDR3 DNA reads TGTGCCAGCAGTTTGGGGACTAGCGGGGCTACCGAGCAGTACTTC.

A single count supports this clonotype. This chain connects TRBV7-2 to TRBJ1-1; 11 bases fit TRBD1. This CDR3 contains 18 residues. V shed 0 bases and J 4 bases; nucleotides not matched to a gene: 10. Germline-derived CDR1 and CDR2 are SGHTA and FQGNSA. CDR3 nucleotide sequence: TGTGCCAGCAGCTTAGCGCCATACCGGACAGGGGGCCCCACTGAAGCTTTCTTT. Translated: CASSLAPYRTGGPTEAFF.

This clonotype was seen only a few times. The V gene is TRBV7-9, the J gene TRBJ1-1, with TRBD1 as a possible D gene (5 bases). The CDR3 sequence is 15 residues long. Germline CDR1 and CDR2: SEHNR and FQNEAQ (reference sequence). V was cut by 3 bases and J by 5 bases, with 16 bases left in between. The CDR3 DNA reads TGTGCCAGCAGCTTCGAGGACCCAGGGTGGACTGAAGCTTTCTTT. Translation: CASSFEDPGWTEAFF.

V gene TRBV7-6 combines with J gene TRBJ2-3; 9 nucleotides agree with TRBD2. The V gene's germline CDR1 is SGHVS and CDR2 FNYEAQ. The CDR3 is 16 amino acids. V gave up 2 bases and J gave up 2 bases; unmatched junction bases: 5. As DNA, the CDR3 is TGTGCCAGCAGCTTAAGAGCGGGGGGTAACACAGATACGCAGTATTTT. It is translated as CASSLRAGGNTDTQYF.

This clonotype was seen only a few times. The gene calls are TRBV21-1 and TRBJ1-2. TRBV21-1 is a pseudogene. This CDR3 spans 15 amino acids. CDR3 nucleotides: TGTGCCAGCAGCAAAGGCCAGGAAACTAACTATGGCTACACCTTC. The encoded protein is CASSKGQETNYGYTF.

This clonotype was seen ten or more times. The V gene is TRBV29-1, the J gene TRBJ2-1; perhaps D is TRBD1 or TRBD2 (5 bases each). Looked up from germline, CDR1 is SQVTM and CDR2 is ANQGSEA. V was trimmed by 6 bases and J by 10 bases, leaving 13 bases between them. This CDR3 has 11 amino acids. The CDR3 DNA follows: TGCAGCGTAGGGACCGTGGACGAGCAGTTCTTC. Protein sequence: CSVGTVDEQFF.

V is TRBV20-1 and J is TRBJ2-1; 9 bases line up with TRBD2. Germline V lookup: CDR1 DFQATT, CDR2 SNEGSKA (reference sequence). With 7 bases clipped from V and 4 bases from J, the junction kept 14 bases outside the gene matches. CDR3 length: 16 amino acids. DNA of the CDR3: TGCAGTGGTGCGGCTAGCGGGGCTGGAGGGTACAATGAGCAGTTCTTC. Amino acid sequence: CSGAASGAGGYNEQFF.

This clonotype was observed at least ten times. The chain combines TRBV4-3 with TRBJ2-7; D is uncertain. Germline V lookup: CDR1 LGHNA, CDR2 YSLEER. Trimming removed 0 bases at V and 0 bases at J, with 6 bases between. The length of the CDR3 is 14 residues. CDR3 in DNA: TGCGCCAGCAGCCAAGAAATGGACTCCTACGAGCAGTACTTC. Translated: CASSQEMDSYEQYF.

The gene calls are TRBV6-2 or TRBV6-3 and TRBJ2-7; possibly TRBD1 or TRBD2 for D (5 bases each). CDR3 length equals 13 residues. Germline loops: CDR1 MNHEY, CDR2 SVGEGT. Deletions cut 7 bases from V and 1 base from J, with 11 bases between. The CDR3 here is CASIRDGSYEQYF. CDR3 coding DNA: TGTGCCAGCATTAGGGACGGTTCCTACGAGCAGTACTTC.

CDR3 DNA sequence: TGTGCCAGCAGGTCTTCTGGGAGTTCCCCAGATACGCAGTATTTT. The encoded protein is CASRSSGSSPDTQYF. V is TRBV6-1 and J is TRBJ2-3, with D maybe TRBD2 (5 bases). Germline CDR1 MNHNS, CDR2 SASEGT. Trimming shortened V by 6 bases and J by 4 bases, and 17 bases separated the two germline ends. This CDR3 has 15 residues.

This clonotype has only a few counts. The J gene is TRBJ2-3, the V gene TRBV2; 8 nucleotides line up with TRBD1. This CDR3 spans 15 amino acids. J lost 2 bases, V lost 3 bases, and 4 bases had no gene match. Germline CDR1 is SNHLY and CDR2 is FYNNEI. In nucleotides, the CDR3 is TGTGCCAGCAGTGAGACAGGGGCTAACACAGATACGCAGTATTTT. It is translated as CASSETGANTDTQYF.

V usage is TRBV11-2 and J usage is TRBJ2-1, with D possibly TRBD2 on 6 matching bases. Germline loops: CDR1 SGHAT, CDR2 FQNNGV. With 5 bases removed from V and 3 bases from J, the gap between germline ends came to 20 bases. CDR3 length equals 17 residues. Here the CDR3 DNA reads TGTGCCAGCAGCGCTGTAAACCGGGGGTCGCTCTACAATGAGCAGTTCTTC. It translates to CASSAVNRGSLYNEQFF.

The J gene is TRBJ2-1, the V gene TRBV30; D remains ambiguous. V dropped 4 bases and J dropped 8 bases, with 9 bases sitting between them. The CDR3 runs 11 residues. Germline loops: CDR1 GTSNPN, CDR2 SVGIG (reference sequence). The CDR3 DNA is TGTGCCTGGACCCGTGGGGATGAGCAGTTCTTC. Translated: CAWTRGDEQFF.

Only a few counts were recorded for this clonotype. The CDR3 protein is CASTRRTGEAFF. CDR3 coding DNA: TGTGCCAGCACCCGAAGGACAGGTGAAGCTTTCTTT. The chain has TRBV28 and TRBJ1-1; 7 bases agree with TRBD1. The germline gives CDR1 MDHEN, CDR2 SYDVKM. The length of the CDR3 is 12 residues. The V and J ends lost 7 bases and 7 bases, in that order; junction bases with no gene match: 6.

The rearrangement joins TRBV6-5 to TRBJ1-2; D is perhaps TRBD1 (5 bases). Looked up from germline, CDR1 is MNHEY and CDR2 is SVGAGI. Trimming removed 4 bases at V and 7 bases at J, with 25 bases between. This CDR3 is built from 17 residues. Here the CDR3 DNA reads TGTGCCAGCAGTTGGAGGGGCCGAGGGGTCGAACGAGGTGGCTACACCTTC. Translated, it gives CASSWRGRGVERGGYTF.

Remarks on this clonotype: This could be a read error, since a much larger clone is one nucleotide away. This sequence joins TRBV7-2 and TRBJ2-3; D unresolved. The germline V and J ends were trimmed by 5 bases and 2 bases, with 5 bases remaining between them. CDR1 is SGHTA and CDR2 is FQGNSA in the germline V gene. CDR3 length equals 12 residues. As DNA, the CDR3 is TGTGCCAGCAGCCACGACACAGATACGCAGTATTTT. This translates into CASSHDTDTQYF.

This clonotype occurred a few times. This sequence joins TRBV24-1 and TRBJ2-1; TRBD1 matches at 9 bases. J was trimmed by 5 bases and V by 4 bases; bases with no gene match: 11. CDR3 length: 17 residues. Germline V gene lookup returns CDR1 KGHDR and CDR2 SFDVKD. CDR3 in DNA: TGTGCCACCAGTGAACCACAGGGGGCATTGGGTGACAATGAGCAGTTCTTC. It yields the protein CATSEPQGALGDNEQFF.

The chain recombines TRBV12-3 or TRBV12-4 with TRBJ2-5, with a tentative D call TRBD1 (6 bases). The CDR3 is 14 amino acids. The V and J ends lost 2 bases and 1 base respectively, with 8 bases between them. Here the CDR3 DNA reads TGTGCCAGCAGTTTATACAGGGTCCAAGAGACCCAGTACTTC. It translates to CASSLYRVQETQYF.

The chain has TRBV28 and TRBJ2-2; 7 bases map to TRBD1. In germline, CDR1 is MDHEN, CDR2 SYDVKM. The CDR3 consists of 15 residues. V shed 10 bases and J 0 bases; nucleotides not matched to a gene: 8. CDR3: CATPGQDPNTGELFF. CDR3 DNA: TGTGCCACCCCCGGACAGGACCCGAACACCGGGGAGCTGTTTTTT.

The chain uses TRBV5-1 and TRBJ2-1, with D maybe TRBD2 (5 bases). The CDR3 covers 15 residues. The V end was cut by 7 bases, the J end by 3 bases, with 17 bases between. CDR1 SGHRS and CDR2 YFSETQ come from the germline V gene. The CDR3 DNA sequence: TGCGCCAGCGCCGACTGGGAGTCAGACTACAATGAGCAGTTCTTC. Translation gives CASADWESDYNEQFF.

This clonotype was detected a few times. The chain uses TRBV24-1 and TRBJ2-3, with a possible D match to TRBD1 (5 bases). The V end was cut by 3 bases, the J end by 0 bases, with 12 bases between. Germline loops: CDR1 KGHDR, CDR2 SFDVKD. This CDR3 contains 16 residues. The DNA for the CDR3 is TGTGCCACCAGTGATCTGACGCAGGGCAGCACAGATACGCAGTATTTT. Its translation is CATSDLTQGSTDTQYF.